What follows is one T cell receptor (beta chain) and its context. These data come from a study of blood T cell repertoires in COVID-19. Sequencing was performed with immunoSEQ multiplex PCR; in TCRdb, only in-frame clones are kept and a portion is missing. This sample has 400,000 to 500,000 clones, with 88% found just once. The CDR3 loop spans 14 amino acids. Germline lookup yields CDR1 SNHLY and CDR2 FYNNEI. V lost 6 bases, J lost 5 bases, and 8 bases stayed unmatched. This receptor was identified in a woman in her 40s who had recovered from COVID-19. The chain carries TRBV2 and TRBJ2-7, with TRBD2 matching 9 bases. The specimen was PBMCs or T cells enriched from blood (not recorded which). The CDR3 DNA is TGTGCCAGCAGGGGTCTCGTAGCGGGGGACGAGCAGTACTTC. It codes for CASRGLVAGDEQYF.